This TCR beta chain stems from a study of blood T cell repertoires in COVID-19 (dated by TCRdb to the early 2020s). Regarding the study in general: Samples covering the acute and convalescent phases of COVID-19 were provided by collaborators in the United States, Italy and Spain. The material from the prospective study consisted of cDNA or gDNA derived from T cells, B-cell-depleted T cells, or PBMCs. The sample metadata nearly always contained a de-identified subject ID, COVID-19 status, age in years and sex. The dataset comprised deeply sampled blood TCRbeta repertoires from subjects exposed to, actively infected with, or recovered from COVID-19. Samples were obtained from the ongoing ImmuneRACE study (first 160 participants) and from roughly 1,300 subjects provided by 6 global collaborators. Where available, HLA class I and class II types were obtained from metadata supplied by the sample provider rather than from assay-based typing. The repertoires were released in a freely available public database meant as a resource for research on the immune response to SARS-CoV-2.

The collaborating institutions used their own protocols to collect whole blood in K2EDTA tubes. For TCRbeta analysis, collaborators shipped samples as frozen whole blood, isolated PBMCs, or DNA extracted from either of those sample types. On this clone: Its recognized antigen is unknown. No base quality information exists; no much larger clone differs at one position. Other DNA sequences in the same sample also yield this CDR3.

Overall study outcomes, separate from this receptor: The amount of clinical and demographic metadata varied by source and participant and was provided uncurated.

TCRbeta CDR3 regions were amplified from genomic DNA by means of the immunoSEQ Assay, a bias-controlled multiplex PCR. Per the source publication's procedure: The number of nucleated cells in each sample was estimated by amplification of reference gene primers within the assay. Sequence reads were collapsed and filtered to measure the absolute abundance of every unique TCRbeta CDR3 rearrangement. For each sample, productive Simpson clonality was calculated as the square root of Simpson's diversity index over productive rearrangements. Not all clones reach the TCRdb copy of this immuneACCESS table, which keeps in-frame sequences only. Checked studies attribute under half of the gap to unresolved V genes and leave the rest unexplained. Clone size and V and J calls were adopted from that table, with D and trimming inferred from the DNA. Here the sample has fewer than 60,000 clones; roughly 90% occur a single time. The ten biggest clones cover about 9.4% of the sample.

This clonotype was obtained from a human donor with acute or convalescent COVID-19. The donor label of this sample is uncertain. Source material: peripheral blood.

The sequence in DNA is TGTGCCAGCAGCCGACTAGCGGGGGGGCCCTCCTACAATGAGCAGTTCTTC. Its translation is CASSRLAGGPSYNEQFF. The V and J genes are TRBV11-2 and TRBJ2-1; TRBD2 fits 14 bases in the junction. The germline V gene yields SGHAT for CDR1 and FQNNGV for CDR2. The CDR3 holds 17 amino acids from the cysteine to the phenylalanine. The sequence is cut down to CDR3 DNA, 51 bases in frame from base 1. Clipping removes 5 bases from V and 0 bases from J, with 3 as the unmatched junction base count.